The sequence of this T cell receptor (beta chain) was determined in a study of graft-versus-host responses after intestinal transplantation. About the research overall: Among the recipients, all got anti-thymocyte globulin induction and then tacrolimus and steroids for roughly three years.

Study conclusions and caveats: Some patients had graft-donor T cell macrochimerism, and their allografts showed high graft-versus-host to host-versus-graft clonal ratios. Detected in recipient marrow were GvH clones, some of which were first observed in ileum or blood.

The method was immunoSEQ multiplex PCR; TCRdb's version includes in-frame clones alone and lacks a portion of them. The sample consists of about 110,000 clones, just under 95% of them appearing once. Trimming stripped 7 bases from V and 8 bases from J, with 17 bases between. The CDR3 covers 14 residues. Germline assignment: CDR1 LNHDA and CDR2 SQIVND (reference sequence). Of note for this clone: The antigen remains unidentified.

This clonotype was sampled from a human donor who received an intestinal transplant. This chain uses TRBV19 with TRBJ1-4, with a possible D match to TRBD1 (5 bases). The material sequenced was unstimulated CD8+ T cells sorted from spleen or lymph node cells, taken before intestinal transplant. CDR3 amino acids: CASTTFGGGEKLFF. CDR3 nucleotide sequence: TGTGCCAGTACCACCTTCGGGGGGGGAGAAAAACTGTTTTTT.